This T cell receptor (beta chain) stems from a study of cytomegalovirus exposure and HLA in healthy donors. CDR1 is SGHRS and CDR2 is YFSETQ in the germline V gene. The CDR3 contains 14 residues. V shed 5 bases and J 3 bases; nucleotides not matched to a gene: 6. The primer mix had 60 Vbeta and 13 Jbeta primers. Sequencing used immunoSEQ multiplex PCR; TCRdb keeps in-frame clones, though not all of them. The sample holds approximately 190,000 clones, around 82% seen once. This clone was picked up a small number of times. The antigen is not known. Study-level results: Confirmation was obtained in vitro that a few CMV-associated chains are specific for CMV antigens. An analysis was carried out later, and it reportedly showed fewer N-insertions in an Asian-associated ancestry cluster than the approximately 700-donor mean.

This rearrangement joins TRBV5-1 to TRBJ2-7, with TRBD1 matching over 9 bases. The clonotype comes from a woman aged 25 to 39 in good health and CMV-seropositive. Sequences were obtained from PBMCs. Here the CDR3 DNA reads TGCGCCAGCAGTCTACAGGGACAGGGCTACGAGCAGTACTTC. Translated: CASSLQGQGYEQYF.